What follows are 15 T cell receptor beta chains derived from one specimen sequenced in a study of blood T cell repertoires in COVID-19. Here immunoSEQ multiplex PCR was the method, and the copy in TCRdb shows in-frame clones only, minus some. The data contain 150,000 to 200,000 clones, around nine tenths of them seen just once; the ten biggest clones take up approximately 0.5%. Material: peripheral blood. Receptors originate from a man between 50 and 59 years old with acute or convalescent COVID-19.

This clone was detected a few times. The chain recombines TRBV19 with TRBJ1-1; D remains ambiguous. CDR1 and CDR2 from the germline V gene are LNHDA and SQIVND (reference sequence). V lost 5 bases and J 4 bases, leaving 14 bases between the germline ends. This CDR3 contains 14 residues. In nucleotides, the CDR3 is TGTGCCAGTAGTGCGACCGGGATAACCACTGAAGCTTTCTTT. It is translated as CASSATGITTEAFF.

The gene calls are TRBV11-2 and TRBJ1-3; D is undetermined. Germline V gene lookup returns CDR1 SGHAT and CDR2 FQNNGV. The CDR3 is 16 residues long. Between the trimmed V and J ends, which lost 1 base and 0 bases, there was a span of 10 bases. In nucleotides, the CDR3 is TGTGCCAGCAGCTTAGGTCTGGCTCTCTCTGGAAACACCATATATTTT. This encodes CASSLGLALSGNTIYF.

The chain couples TRBV4-1 to TRBJ1-5; D gene unclear. CDR1 MGHRA and CDR2 YSYEKL come from the germline V gene. Trimming pared 0 bases from V and 4 bases from J, leaving 7 bases between. The CDR3 covers 14 residues. This CDR3 reads CASSQDPRNQPQHF. CDR3 nucleotides: TGCGCCAGCAGCCAAGATCCCAGAAATCAGCCCCAGCATTTT.

This chain joins TRBV10-3 and TRBJ1-1; D perhaps matches TRBD1 (6 bases). This CDR3 is built from 16 residues. Trimming cost V 2 bases and J 0 bases, with 13 bases left between them. Per germline, CDR1 ENHRY and CDR2 SYGVKD. CDR3 protein: CAISEGMGGLNTEAFF. The DNA for the CDR3 is TGTGCCATCAGTGAGGGGATGGGGGGGCTGAACACTGAAGCTTTCTTT.

The chain recombines TRBV10-3 with TRBJ2-5; TRBD1 aligns across 12 bases. The germline V gene encodes CDR1 ENHRY and CDR2 SYGVKD. The CDR3 covers 15 residues. Unmatched junction bases numbered 4, after V lost 4 bases and J lost 4 bases. CDR3: CAISGRDRGRETQYF. The CDR3, as DNA: TGTGCCATCAGTGGCCGGGACAGGGGGCGAGAGACCCAGTACTTC.

The gene calls are TRBV6-5 and TRBJ1-2; 10 bases map to TRBD1. Trimming cost V 3 bases and J 0 bases; bases outside gene matches: 1. The CDR3 length is 15 residues. CDR1 and CDR2 from the germline V gene are MNHEY and SVGAGI. CDR3 bases: TGTGCCAGCAGTTATGACAGGGGGCCTAACTATGGCTACACCTTC. Amino acids: CASSYDRGPNYGYTF.

The chain uses TRBV5-1 and TRBJ2-1; 7 nucleotides line up with TRBD2. Germline CDR1 and CDR2: SGHRS and YFSETQ. This CDR3 comprises 18 residues. V was pared by 2 bases and J by 1 base, with 12 bases of the junction left unmatched. The CDR3 sequence is CASSFSPLSGTSYNEQFF. Written as DNA, the CDR3 is TGCGCCAGCAGCTTTAGTCCCTTGAGCGGGACTTCCTACAATGAGCAGTTCTTC.

The chain links TRBV6-1 to TRBJ1-5; TRBD1 is a possible D gene (6 bases). Germline CDR1 reads MNHNS; CDR2 reads SASEGT. V was trimmed by 2 bases and J by 0 bases, leaving 8 bases between them. This CDR3 has 15 amino acids. This chain's CDR3 is CASSENRVSNQPQHF. The CDR3 DNA reads as TGTGCCAGCAGTGAAAACAGGGTTAGCAATCAGCCCCAGCATTTT.

This clone is a singleton in its sample. The chain couples TRBV19 to TRBJ1-6; 7 bases map to TRBD1. J lost 11 bases, V lost 5 bases, and 6 bases had no gene match. In germline, CDR1 is LNHDA, CDR2 SQIVND (reference sequence). The CDR3 is 13 amino acids. The DNA of the CDR3 is TGTGCCAGTAGTGACAGGGAAGTTCCACCCCTCCACTTT. The encoded protein is CASSDREVPPLHF.

The J gene is TRBJ2-7, the V gene TRBV21-1; the table's TRBD1 call for D was not verified on the DNA. TRBV21-1 is given as a pseudogene. CDR3 length: 16 residues. The CDR3, as DNA: TGTGCCAGCAGCAAATCTTGCGGAGTAAGAAGGGGCGAGCAGTACTTC. Residues: CASSKSCGVRRGEQYF.

The rearrangement links TRBV7-9 to TRBJ1-1; TRBD1 is a possible D gene (5 bases). V dropped 5 bases and J dropped 10 bases, with 14 bases sitting between them. This CDR3 has 12 residues. The germline V gene has CDR1 SEHNR and CDR2 FQNEAQ (reference sequence). The CDR3 loop reads CASSGGTLGAFF. In DNA, the CDR3 is TGTGCCAGCAGCGGAGGGACCTTGGGAGCTTTCTTT.

V and J are TRBV7-9 and TRBJ2-1, with D unclear. The CDR3 runs to 11 residues. V lost 2 bases, J lost 10 bases, and 6 bases lay in between. Germline values: CDR1 SEHNR, CDR2 FQNEAQ (reference sequence). CDR3 residues: CASSLSWEQFF. The CDR3 coding sequence is TGTGCCAGCAGCTTAAGCTGGGAGCAGTTCTTC.

In DNA form, the CDR3 reads TGTGCCATCAGTGACCAGGAAACGGGACTAGCAGACTACAATGAGCAGTTCTTC. Amino acid sequence: CAISDQETGLADYNEQFF. This chain uses TRBV10-3 with TRBJ2-1, with 9 bases that match TRBD2. With 3 bases clipped from V and 3 bases from J, the junction kept 12 bases outside the gene matches. The CDR3 length is 18 residues. Germline CDR1 and CDR2: ENHRY and SYGVKD.

The chain uses TRBV9 and TRBJ2-5, with TRBD1 matching 9 bases. The CDR3 runs to 17 residues. CDR1 SGDLS and CDR2 YYNGEE come from the germline V gene. After removal of 0 bases from V and 4 bases from J, the junction contained 10 bases not matched to a gene. The CDR3 bases are TGTGCCAGCAGCGTAGGATCGACAGGGGGTGCCGTAGAGACCCAGTACTTC. Encoded protein: CASSVGSTGGAVETQYF.

The CDR3 sequence: CASNAGGHNEQFF. CDR3 coding DNA: TGCGCCAGCAATGCGGGAGGACACAATGAGCAGTTCTTC. This chain connects TRBV5-1 to TRBJ2-1; the match to TRBD2 covers 8 bases. Germline trimming cut 6 bases from V and 5 bases from J; bases unmatched to any gene: 4. The CDR3 sequence is 13 residues long. Germline V gives CDR1 SGHRS, CDR2 YFSETQ.